A selection of T cell receptor beta chains follows, all from one sample in a study of T cells expressing NK-cell markers. One entry per CDR3 protein, without DNA, is what TCRdb gives after re-calling the 5' RACE reads. The data include 500,000 to 600,000 distinct CDR3 sequences; the top ten clones carry approximately 3.6%. Source material: blood T cells: a sorted CD56 or NKG2C T cell subset, CD4+ or CD8+ T cells, or bulk PBMC T cells (not recorded which). The receptors come from a man between 18 and 29 years old in good health. CDR3s include the opening cysteine and the closing phenylalanine or tryptophan.

J: TRBJ2-5; V: TRBV12-3/TRBV12-4; CDR3: CASSLAKTQYF
J: TRBJ2-3; V: TRBV7-6; CDR3: CASSLATGPGGTDTQYF
J: TRBJ1-6; V: TRBV6-1; CDR3: CASKAGISYNSPLHF
J: TRBJ2-1; V: TRBV29-1; CDR3: CSIDLAGIANEQFF
J: TRBJ1-1; V: TRBV4-1; CDR3: CASSQAQHLNTEAFF
J: TRBJ1-5; V: TRBV27; CDR3: CASSSQGKVNQPQHF
J: TRBJ2-5; V: TRBV6-4; CDR3: CASSEFGGLGKTQYF
J: TRBJ2-1; V: TRBV20-1; CDR3: CSASRSSSYNEQFF
J: TRBJ2-7; V: TRBV4-2; CDR3: CASSRDRLSSYEQYF
J: TRBJ1-3; V: TRBV7-8; CDR3: CASSPALTRSSGNTIYF
J: TRBJ2-1; V: TRBV29-1; CDR3: CSVGKPPNEQFF
J: TRBJ2-5; V: TRBV7-9; CDR3: CASSPQTSGRQETQYF
J: TRBJ2-3; V: TRBV20-1; CDR3: CSATLKGGSRNTDTQYF
J: TRBJ2-1; V: TRBV5-1; CDR3: CASSFGRPGDEQFF
J: TRBJ2-7; V: TRBV6-5; CDR3: CASSSQPSQIGTRAPEQYF
J: TRBJ1-5; V: TRBV6-2/TRBV6-3; CDR3: CASRTGINSNQPQHF
J: TRBJ2-3; V: TRBV18; CDR3: CASSPVSGGTDTQYF
J: TRBJ2-1; V: TRBV6-5; CDR3: CASSWTGTSGRTEQFF
J: TRBJ2-3; V: TRBV29-1; CDR3: CSVVAGASADTQYF
J: TRBJ2-1; V: TRBV12-3/TRBV12-4; CDR3: CASTLGGTRYNEQFF
J: TRBJ2-1; V: TRBV9; CDR3: CASSVGGQGRAYNEQFF
J: TRBJ2-3; V: TRBV2; CDR3: CASKGESDTQYF
J: TRBJ2-3; V: TRBV7-2; CDR3: CASSFRGLDTQYF
J: TRBJ2-1; V: TRBV15; CDR3: CATRTDTDSYNEQFF
J: TRBJ2-1; V: TRBV28; CDR3: CPGQERGEQFF
J: TRBJ2-7; V: TRBV6-5; CDR3: CASSYTGLATYEQYF
J: TRBJ2-1; V: TRBV29-1; CDR3: CSVEWLGLAGPPHEQFF